This TCR beta chain derives from a study of shared clonotypes between healthy human individuals. J gave up 4 bases and V 0 bases, and 6 bases lay outside the gene matches. The CDR3 consists of 15 residues. Germline-derived CDR1 and CDR2 are SGHRS and YFSETQ. On this clone itself: Its antigen is still unknown.

Study-wide points: Depth was large, yet rarefaction showed that sorted-subset sequencing was incomplete. Specimens sampled were limited to blood, with tissue repertoires likely differing.

For sorted subsets, about 190 ng DNA per replicate equaled 30,000 or so T cell genomes. Under the authors' procedure: ImmunoSEQ output lacked quality scores and full-length reads, limiting matched filtering. Repertoires were generated with immunoSEQ multiplex PCR, while TCRdb's copy carries only in-frame clones and drops some. V and J calls plus clone size are reproduced from that table; the DNA served to infer D and trimming. Of some 2,500,000 clones listed, around 92% are singletons. The receptor comes from a man in his late teens or twenties in good health. Some clones in this sample may be carry-over from other donors' samples. This rearrangement joins TRBV5-1 to TRBJ2-7; 8 nucleotides match TRBD1. The sample taken for sequencing was naive CD4+ T cells from PBMCs. Subset described: CD45RA+ positively selected. The CDR3 sequence: CASSLAGQVLYEQYF. In DNA form, the CDR3 reads TGCGCCAGCAGCTTGGCGGGACAGGTATTATACGAGCAGTACTTC.